Only a few counts were recorded for the clone carrying this T cell receptor beta chain. Its antigen is currently unknown. The whole isolated RNA underwent reverse transcription, so sequencing captured expressed TCRB transcripts. Produced via immunoSEQ multiplex PCR; TCRdb's table is partial and in-frame only. The table lists roughly 730,000 clones, 13% of them singletons. The sample comes from a study of beta chain features in type 1 diabetes. For the study at large: Comparable age, gender and cell yields were observed in patients relative to healthy donors.

General observations from the study: Type 1 diabetes patients showed a moderate but significant shortening of TCRB CDR3s in all four CD4+ subsets.

V lost 1 base, J lost 1 base, and 10 bases lay in between. The CDR3 consists of 15 residues. The germline CDR1 and CDR2 sequences are MGHDK and SYGVNS. The specimen sequenced was naive CD4+ T cells from blood. This TCR was sampled from a man aged 18 to 29 with type 1 diabetes. The rearrangement joins TRBV25-1 to TRBJ2-5; TRBD1 or TRBD2 may be the D gene (5 bases each). The CDR3 coding sequence is TGTGCCAGCAGTGAATGGGGACGCAGCCAAGAGACCCAGTACTTC. Translating it yields CASSEWGRSQETQYF.